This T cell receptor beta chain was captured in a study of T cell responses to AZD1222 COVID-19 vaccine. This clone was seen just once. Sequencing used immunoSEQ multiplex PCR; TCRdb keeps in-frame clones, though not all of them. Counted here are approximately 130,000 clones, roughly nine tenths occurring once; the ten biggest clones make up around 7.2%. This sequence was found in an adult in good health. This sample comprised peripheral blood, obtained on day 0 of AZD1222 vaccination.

In nucleotides, the CDR3 is TGTGCCTGGAGTAGGGGGAACTATGGCTACACCTTC. It specifies CAWSRGNYGYTF. The V gene is TRBV30, the J gene TRBJ1-2, with D possibly matching TRBD1 (6 bases). The CDR3 has 12 residues. Trimming stripped 2 bases from V and 2 bases from J, with 6 bases between. The germline V gene has CDR1 GTSNPN and CDR2 SVGIG (reference sequence).